Listed here are 32 T cell receptor beta chains from one sample, sequenced in a study of graft-versus-host responses after intestinal transplantation. The protocol was immunoSEQ multiplex PCR, while the TCRdb copy is restricted to in-frame clones and leaves out a portion. The repertoire includes tens of thousands of clones, roughly 93% of them detected once, and less than 25% sits in the top ten. What these receptors recognize is not known. Specimen: unstimulated CD8+ T cells sorted from spleen or lymph node cells, collected before transplant. These receptors came from a human donor who was the organ donor for an intestinal transplant.

The gene calls are TRBV7-2 and TRBJ2-7, with D unclear. This CDR3 spans 14 amino acids. Looked up from germline, CDR1 is SGHTA and CDR2 is FQGNSA. Between the trimmed V and J ends, which lost 4 bases and 0 bases, there was a span of 10 bases. The CDR3 DNA reads TGTGCCAGCAGCTCAATATCAGGCTCCTACGAGCAGTACTTC. Encoded protein: CASSSISGSYEQYF.

The chain has TRBV4-3 and TRBJ2-1; a weak D match, TRBD2 (6 bases). Germline assignment: CDR1 LGHNA and CDR2 YSLEER. Trimming shortened V by 4 bases and J by 3 bases, and 10 bases separated the two germline ends. The CDR3 totals 14 residues. CDR3 bases: TGCGCCAGCAGCCCCCGGGGGATCTACAATGAGCAGTTCTTC. Protein: CASSPRGIYNEQFF.

About this clone: The same CDR3 can be traced to other DNA sequences in this sample. The chain is built from TRBV11-3 and TRBJ2-1; D gene ambiguous. The CDR3 length is 16 residues. Germline CDR1 is SGHNT and CDR2 is YENEEA. The V end lost 0 bases, the J end lost 0 bases, and 9 bases lay between the germline ends. The CDR3 loop reads CASSLDGDISYNEQFF. Here the CDR3 DNA reads TGTGCCAGCAGCTTAGATGGGGATATCTCCTACAATGAGCAGTTCTTC.

The CDR3, as DNA: TGTGCCAGCTCGCTCCCACGGGGGACTGGTCGGCAAAACATTCAGTACTTC. This sequence encodes CASSLPRGTGRQNIQYF. This chain joins TRBV18 and TRBJ2-4, with D possibly being TRBD2 (6 bases). Germline assignment: CDR1 KGHSH and CDR2 LQKENI. This CDR3 has 17 amino acids. Trimming removed 6 bases at V and 5 bases at J, with 23 bases between. The full variable domain, its missing parts supplied by reference TRBV18 and TRBJ2-4, is NAGVMQNPRHLVRRRGQEARLRCSPMKGHSHVYWYRQLPEEGLKFMVYLQKENIIDESGMPKERFSAEFPKEGPSILRIQQVVRGDSAAYFCASSLPRGTGRQNIQYFGAGTRLSVL.

The chain links TRBV9 to TRBJ2-2; D not resolved. Per the germline V gene, CDR1 is SGDLS and CDR2 is YYNGEE. V was clipped by 4 bases and J by 3 bases, with 7 bases between them. This CDR3 has 13 amino acids. As DNA, the CDR3 is TGTGCCAGCAGCCCCATTTACACCGGGGAGCTGTTTTTT. It yields the protein CASSPIYTGELFF. Looking up the rest from reference TRBV9 and TRBJ2-2 gives the full variable domain: DSGVTQTPKHLITATGQRVTLRCSPRSGDLSVYWYQQSLDQGLQFLIQYYNGEERAKGNILERFSAQQFPDLHSELNLSSLELGDSALYFCASSPIYTGELFFGEGSRLTVL.

This sequence joins TRBV10-3 and TRBJ1-1, with D possibly being TRBD1 (5 bases). Trimming stripped 4 bases from V and 3 bases from J, with 6 bases between. Looked up from germline, CDR1 is ENHRY and CDR2 is SYGVKD. The CDR3 is made up of 12 amino acids. The CDR3 loop is CAISVGDTEAFF. DNA for the CDR3: TGTGCCATCAGTGTGGGGGACACTGAAGCTTTCTTT.

The chain uses TRBV29-1 and TRBJ2-1, with D perhaps TRBD1 (5 bases). Germline values: CDR1 SQVTM, CDR2 ANQGSEA. The CDR3 consists of 14 residues. V lost 5 bases and J lost 2, with 13 bases in between. The CDR3 DNA sequence: TGCAGCGTTCTAACAGGTTTTGCCTACAATGAGCAGTTCTTC. It specifies CSVLTGFAYNEQFF.

This clone has a single count. In nucleotides, the CDR3 is TGCGCCAGCAGCCGTGGTTGGGGACGAGGGGGCAACGAAAAACTGTTTTTT. Amino acid sequence: CASSRGWGRGGNEKLFF. The chain combines TRBV4-1 with TRBJ1-4; 7 bases align to TRBD1. J gave up 8 bases and V 4 bases, and 16 bases lay outside the gene matches. Per germline, CDR1 MGHRA and CDR2 YSYEKL. The CDR3 has 17 amino acids.

This sequence joins TRBV6-1 and TRBJ1-2; 10 bases match TRBD1. CDR1 is MNHNS, CDR2 SASEGT, per germline. The V and J ends lost 8 bases and 6 bases, in that order; junction bases with no gene match: 3. CDR3 length: 12 amino acids. CDR3 DNA sequence: TGTGCCAGCTTGACAGGGGGCCATGGCTACACCTTC. This codes for CASLTGGHGYTF.

This clone was seen a few times. The chain joins TRBV13 to TRBJ2-7, with TRBD2 matching over 9 bases. From germline, CDR1 is PRHDT and CDR2 FYEKMQ (reference sequence). V trimming: 5 bases; J trimming: 3 bases; junction bases outside the gene matches: 8. The CDR3 covers 15 residues. DNA for the CDR3: TGTGCCAGCAGCCCACCGGGACTAGCAAGCTACGAGCAGTACTTC. Its protein product is CASSPPGLASYEQYF. Full variable domain (remainder filled in from reference TRBV13 and TRBJ2-7): AAGVIQSPRHLIKEKRETATLKCYPIPRHDTVYWYQQGPGQDPQFLISFYEKMQSDKGSIPDRFSAQQFSDYHSELNMSSLELGDSALYFCASSPPGLASYEQYFGPGTRLTVT.

This clone was recorded once. CDR3 nucleotide sequence: TGTGCCAGCAGCTTACGGGATGGAAACACCATATATTTT. It translates to CASSLRDGNTIYF. This chain joins TRBV5-5 and TRBJ1-3; D unresolved. CDR3 size: 13 residues. Germline lookup yields CDR1 SGHKS and CDR2 YYEKEE (reference sequence). Trimming shortened V by 2 bases and J by 3 bases, and 6 bases separated the two germline ends.

The chain is built from TRBV4-3 and TRBJ1-2; 7 bases map to TRBD1. This CDR3 has 15 residues. The junction had 7 bases not matched to a gene; V was cut back by 1 base and J by 5 bases. Per the germline V gene, CDR1 is LGHNA and CDR2 is YSLEER. CDR3 loop: CASSQVQGGGYGYTF. In DNA, the CDR3 is TGCGCCAGCAGCCAAGTCCAGGGGGGAGGTTATGGCTACACCTTC.

This clone was counted only a few times. The chain combines TRBV30 with TRBJ1-1; 8 bases are a match to TRBD1. Unmatched junction bases numbered 4, after V lost 1 base and J lost 3 bases. In germline, CDR1 is GTSNPN, CDR2 SVGIG (reference sequence). CDR3 length: 14 residues. The CDR3 reads CAWSDGQGYTEAFF. The CDR3 region has the DNA TGTGCCTGGAGTGACGGACAGGGTTACACTGAAGCTTTCTTT.

In this sample, this clone turned up once. The chain carries TRBV27 and TRBJ1-2, with 7 bases that match TRBD1. Germline V CDR1 and CDR2: MNHEY, SMNVEV (reference sequence). Trimming removed 4 bases from V and 4 bases from J; junction bases left unmatched: 3. The CDR3 consists of 13 residues. The CDR3 DNA follows: TGTGCCAGCAGTTCAACAGGGGCCTATGGCTACACCTTC. Translating it yields CASSSTGAYGYTF.

The rearrangement uses TRBV7-9 and TRBJ2-1; D uncertain. The CDR3 contains 13 residues. Germline V CDR1 and CDR2: SEHNR, FQNEAQ (reference sequence). V was pared by 11 bases and J by 0 bases, with 11 bases between. CDR3 DNA sequence: TGTGCCGGTCAGCCTAGCTCCTACAATGAGCAGTTCTTC. Amino acid sequence: CAGQPSSYNEQFF.

Details on this clone: The sample has other DNA sequences that encode this CDR3 too. The gene calls are TRBV27 and TRBJ2-2, with D uncertain. The CDR3 has 13 amino acids. V lost 3 bases to trimming and J lost 6 bases, with 8 bases between them. Germline CDR1 and CDR2: MNHEY and SMNVEV (reference sequence). CDR3 nucleotides: TGTGCCAGCAGTTTCGGGTCGGCCGGGGAGCTGTTTTTT. Its translation: CASSFGSAGELFF.

The chain employs TRBV7-2 and TRBJ2-2, with no clear D. V lost 2 bases to trimming and J lost 4 bases, with 5 bases between them. Germline values: CDR1 SGHTA, CDR2 FQGNSA. The CDR3 is 13 residues long. The CDR3 coding sequence is TGTGCCAGCAGCTTATGGCGCACCGGGGAGCTGTTTTTT. It translates to CASSLWRTGELFF.

The genes are TRBV29-1 and TRBJ2-1; 7 bases map to TRBD2. V was clipped by 7 bases and J by 8 bases; unmatched bases: 11. In germline, CDR1 is SQVTM, CDR2 ANQGSEA. The CDR3 totals 13 residues. As DNA, the CDR3 is TGCAGCGATACAAGCGGGATGCTGGATGAGCAGTTCTTC. Translating gives CSDTSGMLDEQFF.

The V and J genes are TRBV9 and TRBJ2-1; 13 positions match TRBD2. This CDR3 region has 18 residues. Looked up from germline, CDR1 is SGDLS and CDR2 is YYNGEE. The V gene end was trimmed by 1 base and the J gene end by 0 bases; junction bases not matched to a gene: 4. CDR3 sequence reads: CASSVRGLAGDSYNEQFF. The CDR3 bases are TGTGCCAGCAGCGTACGAGGACTAGCGGGAGACTCCTACAATGAGCAGTTCTTC.

The sample holds one count of this clone. V usage is TRBV4-2 and J usage is TRBJ2-7, with TRBD2 matching over 15 bases. The CDR3 covers 17 residues. After removal of 1 base from V and 7 bases from J, the junction contained 8 bases not matched to a gene. Germline CDR1 LGHNA, CDR2 YNFKEQ. For the CDR3, the DNA is TGTGCCAGCAGCCAAGGTGGACTAGCGGGAGGGCCAGGGGAGCAGTACTTC. This codes for CASSQGGLAGGPGEQYF.

This rearrangement joins TRBV6-1 to TRBJ1-2; D not resolved. Between the trimmed V and J ends, which lost 0 bases and 5 bases, there was a span of 10 bases. CDR1 is MNHNS and CDR2 is SASEGT in the germline V gene. The CDR3 is 14 amino acids. The CDR3 DNA follows: TGTGCCAGCAGTGAAGCTAAGGGAGGATATGGCTACACCTTC. It yields the protein CASSEAKGGYGYTF.

V and J are TRBV4-3 and TRBJ2-3; TRBD2 matches 13 bases. CDR1 and CDR2 (germline): LGHNA, YSLEER. After removal of 3 bases from V and 2 bases from J, the junction contained 5 bases not matched to a gene. The CDR3 contains 17 residues. The CDR3 sequence is CASSHRLAGGHTDTQYF. In nucleotides, the CDR3 is TGCGCCAGCAGCCACCGACTAGCGGGAGGCCACACAGATACGCAGTATTTT.

The rearrangement links TRBV27 to TRBJ2-2; possibly TRBD1 or TRBD2 for D (5 bases each). Germline CDR1 reads MNHEY; CDR2 reads SMNVEV (reference sequence). This CDR3 has 15 amino acids. Trimming pared 5 bases from V and 1 base from J, leaving 11 bases between. The CDR3 sequence is CASSPGTKNTGELFF. The CDR3 DNA follows: TGTGCCAGCAGTCCCGGGACCAAGAACACCGGGGAGCTGTTTTTT.

The gene calls are TRBV5-6 and TRBJ2-1; D ambiguous. The germline V gene encodes CDR1 SGHDT and CDR2 YYEEEE. V lost 4 bases and J 5 bases, leaving 1 base between the germline ends. The CDR3 contains 10 residues. This CDR3 is CASSHNEQFF. The CDR3 bases are TGTGCCAGCAGCCACAATGAGCAGTTCTTC.

This clone was seen a single time. V is TRBV29-1 and J is TRBJ2-1; a possible D gene is TRBD1 (8 bases). The germline V gene encodes CDR1 SQVTM and CDR2 ANQGSEA. The CDR3 is 13 residues long. The germline V and J ends were trimmed by 6 bases and 8 bases, with 17 bases remaining between them. The CDR3 is CSVVTGGGDEQFF. The CDR3 DNA reads TGCAGCGTAGTAACAGGGGGAGGGGATGAGCAGTTCTTC.

The J gene is TRBJ1-2, the V gene TRBV9; tentatively, D is TRBD1 (6 bases). Germline CDR1 SGDLS, CDR2 YYNGEE. The CDR3 is 15 amino acids. Trimming took 1 base from V and 6 from J, leaving 16 bases between them. The DNA for the CDR3 is TGTGCCAGCAGCGTATCCCCCGGCGGGGGGCATGGCTACACCTTC. Amino acid sequence: CASSVSPGGGHGYTF.

This clone was seen once. The same CDR3 also results from other DNA sequences found in this sample. The CDR3 loop reads CASSLEGTSGKYEQYF. The CDR3 DNA follows: TGTGCCAGCAGTTTAGAGGGGACTAGCGGGAAGTACGAGCAGTACTTC. This rearrangement joins TRBV27 to TRBJ2-7; 13 bases are shared with TRBD2. V was pared by 2 bases and J by 4 bases, with 5 bases of the junction left unmatched. Germline CDR1 and CDR2: MNHEY and SMNVEV (reference sequence). The length of the CDR3 is 16 residues.

The J gene is TRBJ2-5, the V gene TRBV13; the match to TRBD2 covers 9 bases. V lost 4 bases, J lost 11 bases, and 11 bases stayed unmatched. The CDR3 has 14 amino acids. Germline loops: CDR1 PRHDT, CDR2 FYEKMQ (reference sequence). Here the CDR3 DNA reads TGTGCCAGCAGCTCAGCGGGAGGATCGGGAGAGCAGTACTTC. Translating it yields CASSSAGGSGEQYF.

This chain joins TRBV9 and TRBJ2-2; perhaps TRBD1 as D (6 bases). The V and J ends lost 2 bases and 1 base respectively, with 15 bases between them. CDR1 and CDR2 (germline): SGDLS, YYNGEE. The CDR3 contains 17 residues. CDR3 nucleotide sequence: TGTGCCAGCAGCGTGGCAAGGACAGCCGAGAACACCGGGGAGCTGTTTTTT. This codes for CASSVARTAENTGELFF.

This chain joins TRBV7-9 and TRBJ2-3, with 9 bases fitting TRBD1. This CDR3 region has 15 residues. The V gene's germline CDR1 is SEHNR and CDR2 FQNEAQ (reference sequence). With V trimmed by 5 bases and J by 6 bases, 9 bases remained unmatched. CDR3 in amino acids: CASSPGQGSGDTQYF. The CDR3 nucleotides read TGTGCCAGCAGCCCGGGACAGGGATCGGGGGATACGCAGTATTTT.

The chain has TRBV19 and TRBJ2-1; tentative D call: TRBD2 (5 bases). V lost 5 bases and J lost 3, with 17 bases in between. Germline assignment: CDR1 LNHDA and CDR2 SQIVND (reference sequence). The length of the CDR3 is 16 residues. Here the CDR3 reads CASSLARTLNYNEQFF. The DNA of the CDR3 is TGTGCCAGTAGTCTCGCCCGGACTCTAAACTACAATGAGCAGTTCTTC.

The rearrangement links TRBV6-5 to TRBJ2-7; D not certain. The germline gives CDR1 MNHEY, CDR2 SVGAGI. This CDR3 is 14 amino acids long. With 4 bases removed from V and 6 bases from J, the gap between germline ends came to 16 bases. The CDR3 bases are TGTGCCAGCAGTTCCGTGGATAGCTTGGTCGAGCAGTACTTC. It translates to CASSSVDSLVEQYF.